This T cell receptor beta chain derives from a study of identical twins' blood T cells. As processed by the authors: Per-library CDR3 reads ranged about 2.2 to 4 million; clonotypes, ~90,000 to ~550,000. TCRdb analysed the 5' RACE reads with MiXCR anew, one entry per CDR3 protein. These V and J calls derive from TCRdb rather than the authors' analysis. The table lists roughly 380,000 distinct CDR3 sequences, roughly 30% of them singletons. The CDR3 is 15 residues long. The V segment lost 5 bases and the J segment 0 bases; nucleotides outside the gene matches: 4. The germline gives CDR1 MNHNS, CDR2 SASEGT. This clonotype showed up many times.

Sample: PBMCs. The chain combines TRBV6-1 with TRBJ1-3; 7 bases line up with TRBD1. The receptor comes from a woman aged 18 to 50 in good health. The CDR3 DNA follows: TGTGCCAGCAGTCCTGGGACAGCCTCTGGAAACACCATATATTTT. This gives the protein CASSPGTASGNTIYF.